A selection of T cell receptor beta chains follows, all from one sample in a study of T cells after yellow fever vaccination. TCRdb reprocessed the 5' RACE reads with MiXCR, giving one entry per CDR3 protein. The sample has hundreds of thousands of distinct CDR3 sequences, 8.7% seen once. The sample consisted of CD4+ T cells sorted from PBMCs, taken 5 days after the yellow fever booster vaccination. These receptors were collected from a man aged 18 to 29 who received the YFV17D yellow fever vaccine. Each CDR3 is given with its conserved first and last residue. Each record gives: V gene, clone size, J gene, D gene, CDR3 protein, CDR3 DNA. A D gene is named only where the DNA matches it firmly. Clone sizes are given selectively: once, few, many, or a class where the clone is expanded.

V gene: TRBV27
clone size: -
J gene: TRBJ2-7
D gene: -
CDR3 protein: CASNLETGIYEQYF
CDR3 DNA: TGTGCCAGCAACCTTGAGACTGGTATCTACGAGCAGTACTTC

V gene: TRBV6-5
clone size: -
J gene: TRBJ1-2
D gene: -
CDR3 protein: CASSYSEAGGYTF
CDR3 DNA: TGTGCCAGCAGTTACTCGGAGGCTGGGGGCTACACCTTC

V gene: TRBV11-1
clone size: few
J gene: TRBJ1-1
D gene: TRBD1
CDR3 protein: CASSFTGQGRTEAFF
CDR3 DNA: TGTGCCAGCAGCTTTACGGGACAGGGGCGCACTGAAGCTTTCTTT

V gene: TRBV6-5
clone size: -
J gene: TRBJ1-3
D gene: -
CDR3 protein: CASSYSRGDAGNTIYF
CDR3 DNA: TGTGCCAGCAGTTACTCGCGGGGGGATGCTGGAAACACCATATATTTT

V gene: TRBV2
clone size: few
J gene: TRBJ2-1
D gene: -
CDR3 protein: CASSETRKQFF
CDR3 DNA: TGTGCCAGCAGTGAAACGCGGAAGCAGTTCTTC

V gene: TRBV5-1
clone size: many
J gene: TRBJ2-1
D gene: -
CDR3 protein: CASSLGRGDPSRNEQFF
CDR3 DNA: TGCGCCAGCAGCTTGGGTAGGGGGGATCCGTCACGCAATGAGCAGTTCTTC

V gene: TRBV21-1
clone size: many
J gene: TRBJ2-1
D gene: -
CDR3 protein: CASRGGEFF
CDR3 DNA: TGTGCCAGCCGGGGGGGAGAGTTCTTC

V gene: TRBV11-2
clone size: -
J gene: TRBJ1-2
D gene: -
CDR3 protein: CASRPSDTFYGYTF
CDR3 DNA: TGTGCCAGCAGGCCCTCGGACACTTTCTATGGCTACACCTTC

V gene: TRBV6-5
clone size: few
J gene: TRBJ2-3
D gene: TRBD1
CDR3 protein: CASSYLYRGRRADTQYF
CDR3 DNA: TGTGCCAGCAGTTACCTATACAGGGGGCGTCGTGCAGATACGCAGTATTTT

V gene: TRBV10-3
clone size: -
J gene: TRBJ1-4
D gene: TRBD1
CDR3 protein: CAISESSGTGAPYEKLFF
CDR3 DNA: TGTGCCATCAGTGAGTCGAGCGGGACAGGGGCTCCCTATGAAAAACTGTTTTTT

V gene: TRBV27
clone size: few
J gene: TRBJ1-5
D gene: -
CDR3 protein: CASSFRRGDQPQHF
CDR3 DNA: TGTGCCAGCAGTTTTAGAAGGGGGGATCAGCCCCAGCATTTT

V gene: TRBV6-5
clone size: many
J gene: TRBJ2-6
D gene: -
CDR3 protein: CASSGASGANVLTF
CDR3 DNA: TGTGCCAGCAGCGGGGCCTCTGGGGCCAACGTCCTGACTTTC

V gene: TRBV12-3/TRBV12-4
clone size: many
J gene: TRBJ2-3
D gene: -
CDR3 protein: CASSLTASTDTQYF
CDR3 DNA: TGTGCCAGCAGTTTGACAGCTAGCACAGATACGCAGTATTTT